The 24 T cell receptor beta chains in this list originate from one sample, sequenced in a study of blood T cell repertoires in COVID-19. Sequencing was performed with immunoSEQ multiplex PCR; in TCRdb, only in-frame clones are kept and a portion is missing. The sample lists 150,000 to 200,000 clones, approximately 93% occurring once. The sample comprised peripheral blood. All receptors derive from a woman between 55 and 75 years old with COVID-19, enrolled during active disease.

The DNA of the CDR3 is TGTGCCTGGAATTATGAGGCAGGGGAGCAGTACTTC. This translates into CAWNYEAGEQYF. The rearrangement links TRBV30 to TRBJ2-7, with TRBD1 as a possible D gene (5 bases). Trimming removed 4 bases at V and 7 bases at J, with 14 bases between. This CDR3 has 12 amino acids. Germline lookup yields CDR1 GTSNPN and CDR2 SVGIG (reference sequence).

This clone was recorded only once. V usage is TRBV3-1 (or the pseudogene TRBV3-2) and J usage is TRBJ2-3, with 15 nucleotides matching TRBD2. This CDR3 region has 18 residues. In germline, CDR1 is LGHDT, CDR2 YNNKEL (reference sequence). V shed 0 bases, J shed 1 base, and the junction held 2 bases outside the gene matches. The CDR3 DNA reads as TGTGCCAGCAGCCAAGAAGGACTAGCGGGGGGGGGCACAGATACGCAGTATTTT. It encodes CASSQEGLAGGGTDTQYF.

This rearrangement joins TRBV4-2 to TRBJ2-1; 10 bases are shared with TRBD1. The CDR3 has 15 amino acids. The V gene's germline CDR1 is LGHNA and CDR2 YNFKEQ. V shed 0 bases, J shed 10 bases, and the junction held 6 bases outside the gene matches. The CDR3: CASSQDGQGGREQFF. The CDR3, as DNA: TGTGCCAGCAGCCAAGATGGACAGGGGGGGCGGGAGCAGTTCTTC.

CDR3 protein: CASSFGVGNEQFF. DNA of the CDR3: TGTGCCAGCAGTTTTGGAGTTGGGAATGAGCAGTTCTTC. The chain joins TRBV27 to TRBJ2-1, with D hard to call. CDR3 length: 13 amino acids. The germline V and J ends were trimmed by 3 bases and 7 bases, with 10 bases remaining between them. Germline CDR1 is MNHEY and CDR2 is SMNVEV (reference sequence).

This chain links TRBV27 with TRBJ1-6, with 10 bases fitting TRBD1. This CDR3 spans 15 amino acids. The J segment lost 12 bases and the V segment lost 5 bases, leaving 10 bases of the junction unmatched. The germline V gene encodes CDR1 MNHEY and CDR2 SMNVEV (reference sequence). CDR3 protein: CASSALGQGWQPLHF. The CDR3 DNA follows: TGTGCCAGCAGTGCCCTGGGACAGGGGTGGCAACCCCTCCACTTT.

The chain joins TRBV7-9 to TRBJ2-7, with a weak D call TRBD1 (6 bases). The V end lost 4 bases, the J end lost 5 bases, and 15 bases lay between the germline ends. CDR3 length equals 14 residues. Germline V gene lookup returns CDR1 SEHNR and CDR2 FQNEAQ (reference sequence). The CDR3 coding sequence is TGTGCCAGCAGCTCACCCGGGACATTTAACGAGCAGTACTTC. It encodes CASSSPGTFNEQYF.

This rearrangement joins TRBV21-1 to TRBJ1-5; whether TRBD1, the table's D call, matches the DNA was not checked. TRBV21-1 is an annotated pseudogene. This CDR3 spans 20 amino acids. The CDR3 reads CASSKIPPGQGLHRNQPQHF. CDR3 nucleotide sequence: TGTGCCAGCAGCAAAATTCCGCCGGGACAGGGACTCCATCGCAATCAGCCCCAGCATTTT.

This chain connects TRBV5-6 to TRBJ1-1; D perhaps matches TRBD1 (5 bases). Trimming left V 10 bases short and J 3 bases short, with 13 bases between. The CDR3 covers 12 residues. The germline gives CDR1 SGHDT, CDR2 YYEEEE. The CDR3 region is CACSWGDTEAFF. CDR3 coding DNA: TGTGCCTGCTCTTGGGGGGACACTGAAGCTTTCTTT.

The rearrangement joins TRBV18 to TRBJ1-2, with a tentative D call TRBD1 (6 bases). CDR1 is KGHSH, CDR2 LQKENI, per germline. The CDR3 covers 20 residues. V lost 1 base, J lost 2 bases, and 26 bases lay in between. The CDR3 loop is CASSPRTAGVHGDKNYGYTF. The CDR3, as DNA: TGTGCCAGCTCACCACGGACGGCCGGGGTACACGGGGACAAGAACTATGGCTACACCTTC.

The DNA for the CDR3 is TGTGCCAGCAGTGGAGGGCACGAGCAGTACTTC. This gives the protein CASSGGHEQYF. This rearrangement joins TRBV12-3 or TRBV12-4 to TRBJ2-7, with D perhaps TRBD2 (6 bases). The CDR3 spans 11 residues. Trimming cost V 5 bases and J 5 bases, with 7 bases left between them.

The DNA of the CDR3 is TGTGCCAGCAGTTTAGTGGGGACAGACCATAGCAATCAGCCCCAGCATTTT. Its translation is CASSLVGTDHSNQPQHF. This rearrangement joins TRBV27 to TRBJ1-5; 7 bases are a match to TRBD1. Germline values: CDR1 MNHEY, CDR2 SMNVEV (reference sequence). J gave up 0 bases and V 2 bases, and 7 bases lay outside the gene matches. The CDR3 extends over 17 amino acids.

The CDR3 DNA sequence: TGTGCCAGTAGTATGAAAAACAGGGTGGGAACCTACGAGCAGTACTTC. It specifies CASSMKNRVGTYEQYF. The V gene is TRBV19, the J gene TRBJ2-7; D may be TRBD1 (6 bases). CDR3 length: 16 amino acids. Germline V gene data show CDR1 as LNHDA and CDR2 as SQIVND (reference sequence). V lost 3 bases to trimming and J lost 2 bases, with 17 bases between them.

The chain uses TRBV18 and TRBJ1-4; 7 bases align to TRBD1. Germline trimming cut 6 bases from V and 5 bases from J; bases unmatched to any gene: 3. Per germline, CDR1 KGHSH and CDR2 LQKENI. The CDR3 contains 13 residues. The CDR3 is CASSLTGNEKLFF. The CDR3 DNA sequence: TGTGCCAGCTCCTTGACAGGGAATGAAAAACTGTTTTTT.

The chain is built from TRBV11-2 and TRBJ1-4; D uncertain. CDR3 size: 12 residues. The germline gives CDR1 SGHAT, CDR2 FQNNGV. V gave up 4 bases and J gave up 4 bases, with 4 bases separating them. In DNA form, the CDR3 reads TGTGCCAGCAGCTCCTATAATGAAAAACTGTTTTTT. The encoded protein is CASSSYNEKLFF.

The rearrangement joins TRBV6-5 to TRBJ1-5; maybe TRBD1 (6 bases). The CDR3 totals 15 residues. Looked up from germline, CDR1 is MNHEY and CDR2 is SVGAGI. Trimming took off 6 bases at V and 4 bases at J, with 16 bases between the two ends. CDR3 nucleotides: TGTGCCAGCAGACCCGGGACAAATGGGAATCAGCCCCAGCATTTT. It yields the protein CASRPGTNGNQPQHF.

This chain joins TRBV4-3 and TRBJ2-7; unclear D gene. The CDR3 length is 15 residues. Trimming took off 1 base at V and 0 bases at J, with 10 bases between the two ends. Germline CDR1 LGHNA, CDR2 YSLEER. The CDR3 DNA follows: TGCGCCAGCAGCCAAGCCAGTGGCTTCTCCTACGAGCAGTACTTC. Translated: CASSQASGFSYEQYF.

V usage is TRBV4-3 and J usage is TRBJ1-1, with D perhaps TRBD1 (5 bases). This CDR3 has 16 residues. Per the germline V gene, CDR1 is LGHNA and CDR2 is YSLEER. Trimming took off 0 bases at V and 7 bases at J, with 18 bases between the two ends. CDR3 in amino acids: CASSQEFRQLFYEAFF. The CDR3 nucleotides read TGCGCCAGCAGCCAAGAGTTTAGACAGCTGTTTTATGAAGCTTTCTTT.

The CDR3 loop is CASSVGQGTDGYTF. Here the CDR3 DNA reads TGCGCCAGCAGCGTGGGACAGGGGACCGATGGCTACACCTTC. J is TRBJ1-2 and V is TRBV5-1; 10 nucleotides line up with TRBD1. CDR1 is SGHRS and CDR2 is YFSETQ in the germline V gene. V trimming: 4 bases; J trimming: 6 bases; junction bases outside the gene matches: 6. The CDR3 is made up of 14 amino acids.

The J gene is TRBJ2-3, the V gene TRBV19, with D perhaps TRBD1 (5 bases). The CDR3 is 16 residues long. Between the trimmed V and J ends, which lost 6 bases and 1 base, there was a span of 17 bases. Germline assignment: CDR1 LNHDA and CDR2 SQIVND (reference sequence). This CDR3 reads CASSTTRVGGTDTQYF. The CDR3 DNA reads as TGTGCCAGTAGCACAACCAGGGTTGGGGGCACAGATACGCAGTATTTT.

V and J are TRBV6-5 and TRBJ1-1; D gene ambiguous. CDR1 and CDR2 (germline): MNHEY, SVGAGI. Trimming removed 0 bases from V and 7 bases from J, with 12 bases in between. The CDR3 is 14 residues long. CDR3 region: CASSYSSAAGEAFF. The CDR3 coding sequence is TGTGCCAGCAGTTACTCCAGTGCCGCAGGTGAAGCTTTCTTT.

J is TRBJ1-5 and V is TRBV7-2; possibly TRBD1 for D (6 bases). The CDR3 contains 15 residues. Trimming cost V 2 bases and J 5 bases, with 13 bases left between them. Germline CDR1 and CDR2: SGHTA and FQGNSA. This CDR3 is CASSLFGGAYQPQHF. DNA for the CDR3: TGTGCCAGCAGCTTATTCGGGGGGGCCTATCAGCCCCAGCATTTT.

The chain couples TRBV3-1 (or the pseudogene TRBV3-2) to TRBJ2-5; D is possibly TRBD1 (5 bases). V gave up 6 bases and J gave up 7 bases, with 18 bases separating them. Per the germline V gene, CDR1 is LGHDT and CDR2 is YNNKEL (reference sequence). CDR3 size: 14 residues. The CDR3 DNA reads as TGTGCCAGCAGAGAACCAGGGATTGTGGGGACCCAGTACTTC. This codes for CASREPGIVGTQYF.

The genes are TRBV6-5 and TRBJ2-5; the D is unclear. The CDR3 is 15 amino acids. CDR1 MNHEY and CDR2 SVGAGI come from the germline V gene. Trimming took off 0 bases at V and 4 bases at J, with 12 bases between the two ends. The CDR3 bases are TGTGCCAGCAGTTACTCCCCCGGGTCGAGAGAGACCCAGTACTTC. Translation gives CASSYSPGSRETQYF.

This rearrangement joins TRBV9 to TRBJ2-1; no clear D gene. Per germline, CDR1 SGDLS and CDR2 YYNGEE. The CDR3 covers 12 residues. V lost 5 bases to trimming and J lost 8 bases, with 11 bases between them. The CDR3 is CASSDLGDEQFF. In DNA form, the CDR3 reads TGTGCCAGCAGTGACTTAGGAGATGAGCAGTTCTTC.